The 15 T cell receptor beta chains given below trace back to one sample, sequenced in a study of PD-L1 blockade in urothelial cancer. Libraries were prepared by immunoSEQ multiplex PCR; TCRdb keeps only in-frame clonotypes and omits some of them. The data show approximately 120,000 clones, about 83% seen once. Stated time point: peripheral blood 6 weeks after treatment start. The source material was PBMCs, sampled around atezolizumab (anti-PD-L1) treatment. The receptors originated from a man in his fifties with urothelial cancer.

J is TRBJ2-2 and V is TRBV9; 7 bases match TRBD1. After removal of 3 bases from V and 1 base from J, the junction contained 3 bases not matched to a gene. CDR1 SGDLS and CDR2 YYNGEE come from the germline V gene. CDR3 size: 15 residues. Here the CDR3 reads CASSAGTVNTGELFF. The DNA of the CDR3 is TGTGCCAGCAGCGCCGGGACAGTGAACACCGGGGAGCTGTTTTTT. Supplemented by reference TRBV9 and TRBJ2-2, the full variable domain reads DSGVTQTPKHLITATGQRVTLRCSPRSGDLSVYWYQQSLDQGLQFLIQYYNGEERAKGNILERFSAQQFPDLHSELNLSSLELGDSALYFCASSAGTVNTGELFFGEGSRLTVL.

The chain couples TRBV21-1 to TRBJ2-4; no check of the table's D call, TRBD2, against the DNA was made. TRBV21-1 is described as a pseudogene. There are 14 residues in the CDR3. The CDR3 sequence is CASSKGGDPGIQYF. The CDR3, as DNA: TGTGCCAGCAGCAAAGGGGGGGATCCGGGCATTCAGTACTTC.

This sequence joins TRBV18 and TRBJ2-1; 15 bases fit TRBD2. This CDR3 region has 16 residues. After removal of 5 bases from V and 6 bases from J, the junction contained 5 bases not matched to a gene. CDR1 is KGHSH and CDR2 is LQKENI in the germline V gene. Here the CDR3 reads CASSTRTSGRANEQFF. The CDR3 nucleotides are TGTGCCAGCTCAACTCGGACTAGCGGGAGGGCCAATGAGCAGTTCTTC.

The chain recombines TRBV6-1 with TRBJ1-1; the D is unclear. The CDR3 spans 13 residues. Germline V gives CDR1 MNHNS, CDR2 SASEGT. V lost 6 bases to trimming and J lost 4 bases, with 12 bases between them. The CDR3 DNA reads as TGTGCCAGCAGAGGTTGGAGTGTCACTGAAGCTTTCTTT. It codes for CASRGWSVTEAFF.

Worth noting for this clone: This CDR3 is also generated by other DNA sequences in the sample. The rearrangement joins TRBV7-9 to TRBJ1-1; possible D gene TRBD1, 6 bases. The CDR3 totals 14 residues. V lost 5 bases, J lost 5 bases, and 15 bases lay in between. Germline V CDR1 and CDR2: SEHNR, FQNEAQ (reference sequence). The CDR3 nucleotides read TGTGCCAGCAGCCCCAAGGGGGGAGGGACTGAAGCTTTCTTT. It is translated as CASSPKGGGTEAFF.

This chain uses TRBV10-1 with TRBJ2-1; no clear D gene. This CDR3 comprises 14 residues. Germline loops: CDR1 WNHNN, CDR2 SYGVQD (reference sequence). V lost 0 bases and J 6 bases, leaving 9 bases between the germline ends. This CDR3 reads CASSESSYSNEQFF. CDR3 DNA: TGCGCCAGCAGTGAGTCTAGCTACTCCAATGAGCAGTTCTTC.

The chain couples TRBV18 to TRBJ2-7; 9 positions match TRBD2. Germline CDR1 is KGHSH and CDR2 is LQKENI. Losses at the gene ends were 6 bases for V and 2 bases for J; bases not matched to a gene: 5. This CDR3 comprises 14 residues. Here the CDR3 DNA reads TGTGCCAGCTCTTATAGCGGGGGTGCCTACGAGCAGTACTTC. It yields the protein CASSYSGGAYEQYF.

The chain joins TRBV19 to TRBJ2-1; 12 bases are shared with TRBD2. Losses at the gene ends were 9 bases for V and 4 bases for J; bases not matched to a gene: 10. The V gene's germline CDR1 is LNHDA and CDR2 SQIVND (reference sequence). The CDR3 has 16 residues. The CDR3 bases are TGTGCCAGCCAGCTAGCGGGAGGGGCCAAATACAATGAGCAGTTCTTC. Its protein is CASQLAGGAKYNEQFF.

The chain uses TRBV5-1 and TRBJ2-3; a weak D match, TRBD1 (6 bases). This CDR3 comprises 15 residues. Germline CDR1 SGHRS, CDR2 YFSETQ. V was clipped by 0 bases and J by 2 bases, with 10 bases between them. As DNA, the CDR3 is TGCGCCAGCAGCTTGGTGTCAGGGGCCACAGATACGCAGTATTTT. Protein product: CASSLVSGATDTQYF.

The V call is TRBV2, the J call TRBJ2-4; 7 bases match TRBD2. Germline lookup yields CDR1 SNHLY and CDR2 FYNNEI. V was pared by 8 bases and J by 6 bases, with 10 bases of the junction left unmatched. This CDR3 has 14 residues. CDR3 sequence reads: CASASLAGTNIQYF. Written as DNA, the CDR3 is TGTGCCAGCGCGAGTTTAGCGGGTACAAACATTCAGTACTTC.

The rearrangement uses TRBV7-3 and TRBJ2-6; 9 bases fit TRBD1. The CDR3 is 22 amino acids. V was pared by 1 base and J by 4 bases, with 20 bases of the junction left unmatched. Germline assignment: CDR1 SGHTA and CDR2 FQGTGA. CDR3 protein: CASSLKEEVSDRGSSGANVLTF. The CDR3 DNA is TGTGCCAGCAGCTTAAAGGAGGAAGTCTCGGACAGGGGCTCATCCGGGGCCAACGTCCTGACTTTC.

Of note for this clone: One end of the junction is discordant with germline, which a read error may explain. The gene calls are TRBV7-7 and TRBJ1-4; D might be TRBD1 (5 bases). The CDR3 consists of 13 residues. In germline, CDR1 is SSHAT, CDR2 FNYEAQ (reference sequence). The CDR3 loop reads CASSLGASEKLFF. CDR3 DNA: TGTGCTAGCAGCTTAGGGGCGAGTGAAAAACTGTTTTTT.

The chain employs TRBV5-1 and TRBJ2-1; D may be TRBD2 (6 bases). V was clipped by 4 bases and J by 4 bases, with 9 bases between them. The CDR3 length is 13 residues. CDR1 is SGHRS, CDR2 YFSETQ, per germline. DNA of the CDR3: TGCGCCAGCAGCCGGGACTTATACAATGAGCAGTTCTTC. The encoded protein is CASSRDLYNEQFF.

V gene TRBV19 combines with J gene TRBJ2-5; 9 bases fit TRBD1. V lost 4 bases, J lost 7 bases, and 4 bases stayed unmatched. Germline V CDR1 and CDR2: LNHDA, SQIVND (reference sequence). The CDR3 is 13 amino acids. The CDR3 region is CASSRQGEATQYF. The CDR3 DNA sequence: TGTGCCAGTAGTAGACAGGGGGAGGCGACCCAGTACTTC. The full variable domain, its missing parts supplied by reference TRBV19 and TRBJ2-5, is DGGITQSPKYLFRKEGQNVTLSCEQNLNHDAMYWYRQDPGQGLRLIYYSQIVNDFQKGDIAEGYSVSREKKESFPLTVTSAQKNPTAFYLCASSRQGEATQYFGPGTRLLVL.

DNA for the CDR3: TGTGCCAGCAGTTTCGGGACAGGGGTTCAGGGAAAACTGTTTTTT. It specifies CASSFGTGVQGKLFF. V usage is TRBV6-5 and J usage is TRBJ1-4; the match to TRBD1 covers 10 bases. The V gene end was trimmed by 4 bases and the J gene end by 10 bases; junction bases not matched to a gene: 9. The CDR3 runs to 15 residues. Germline V lookup: CDR1 MNHEY, CDR2 SVGAGI.